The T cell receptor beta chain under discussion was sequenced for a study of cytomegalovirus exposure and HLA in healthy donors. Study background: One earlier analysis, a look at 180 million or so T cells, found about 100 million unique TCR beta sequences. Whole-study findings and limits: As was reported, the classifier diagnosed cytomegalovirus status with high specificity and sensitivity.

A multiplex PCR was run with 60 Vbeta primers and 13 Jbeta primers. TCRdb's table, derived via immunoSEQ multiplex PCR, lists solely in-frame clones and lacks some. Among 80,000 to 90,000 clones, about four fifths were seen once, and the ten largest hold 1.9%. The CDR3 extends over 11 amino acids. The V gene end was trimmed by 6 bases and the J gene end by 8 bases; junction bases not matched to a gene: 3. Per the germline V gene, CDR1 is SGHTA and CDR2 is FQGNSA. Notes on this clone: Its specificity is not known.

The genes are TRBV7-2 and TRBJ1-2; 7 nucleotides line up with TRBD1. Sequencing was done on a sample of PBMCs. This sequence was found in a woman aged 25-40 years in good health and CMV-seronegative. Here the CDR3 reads CASRNRGGYTF. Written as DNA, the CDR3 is TGTGCCAGCAGAAACAGGGGAGGCTACACCTTC.